This entry features one T cell receptor (beta chain) sequence. TCRdb passed the 5' RACE reads through MiXCR, listing each CDR3 protein once. The repertoire holds hundreds of thousands of distinct CDR3 sequences, approximately 7.8% seen once, with under 6% in the top ten. Trimming took off 1 base at V and 4 bases at J, with 8 bases between the two ends. CDR1 and CDR2 from the germline V gene are SGHVS and FNYEAQ. CDR3 size: 13 residues. This record comes from a study of identical twins. These data were likewise used in another study, on yellow fever vaccine responses in identical twins.

V is TRBV7-6 and J is TRBJ2-7, with D unclear. Material: CD8+ T cells sorted from blood. The receptor comes from a woman in her late teens or twenties in good health. The DNA for the CDR3 is TGTGCCAGCAGCTTAGAACACGAGTACGAGCAGTACGTC. It is translated as CASSLEHEYEQYV.